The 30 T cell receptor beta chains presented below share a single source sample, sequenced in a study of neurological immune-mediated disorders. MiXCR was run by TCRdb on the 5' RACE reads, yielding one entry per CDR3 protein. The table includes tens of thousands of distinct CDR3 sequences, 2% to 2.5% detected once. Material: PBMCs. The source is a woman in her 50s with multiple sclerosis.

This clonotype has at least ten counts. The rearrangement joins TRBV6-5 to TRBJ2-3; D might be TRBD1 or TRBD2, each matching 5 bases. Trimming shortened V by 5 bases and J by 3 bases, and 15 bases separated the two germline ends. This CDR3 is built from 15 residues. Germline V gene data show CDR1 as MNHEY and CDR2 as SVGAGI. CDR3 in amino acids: CASSPRGWGTDTQYF. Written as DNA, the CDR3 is TGTGCCAGCAGTCCCCGAGGATGGGGGACAGATACGCAGTATTTT.

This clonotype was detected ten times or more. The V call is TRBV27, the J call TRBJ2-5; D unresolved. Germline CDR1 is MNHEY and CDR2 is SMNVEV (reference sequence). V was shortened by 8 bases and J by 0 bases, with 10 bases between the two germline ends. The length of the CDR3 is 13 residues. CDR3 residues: CASGVGHQETQYF. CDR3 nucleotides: TGTGCCAGCGGGGTGGGCCACCAAGAGACCCAGTACTTC.

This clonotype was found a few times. The CDR3 region has the DNA TGCAGTGCCCCGACAGGGTCTGGAAACACCATATATTTT. This codes for CSAPTGSGNTIYF. J is TRBJ1-3 and V is TRBV20-1; TRBD1 matches 7 bases. CDR3 length equals 13 residues. CDR1 and CDR2 from the germline V gene are DFQATT and SNEGSKA (reference sequence). V was pared by 6 bases and J by 1 base, with 3 bases of the junction left unmatched.

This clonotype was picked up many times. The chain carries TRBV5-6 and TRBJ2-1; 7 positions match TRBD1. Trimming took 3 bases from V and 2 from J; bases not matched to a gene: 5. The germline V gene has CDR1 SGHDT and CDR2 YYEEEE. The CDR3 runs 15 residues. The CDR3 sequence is CASSSGTETYNEQFF. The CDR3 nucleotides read TGTGCCAGCAGCTCCGGGACAGAGACCTACAATGAGCAGTTCTTC.

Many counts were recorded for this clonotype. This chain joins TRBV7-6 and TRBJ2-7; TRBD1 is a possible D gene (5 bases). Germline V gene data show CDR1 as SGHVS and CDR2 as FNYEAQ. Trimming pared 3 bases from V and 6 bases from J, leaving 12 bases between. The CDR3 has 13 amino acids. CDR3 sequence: CASSFGAGFEQYF. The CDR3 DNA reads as TGTGCCAGCAGCTTTGGGGCAGGGTTCGAGCAGTACTTC.

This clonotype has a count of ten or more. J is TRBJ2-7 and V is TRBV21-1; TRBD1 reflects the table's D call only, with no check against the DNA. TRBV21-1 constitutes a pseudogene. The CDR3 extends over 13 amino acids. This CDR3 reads CASSIQGVWEQYF. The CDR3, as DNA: TGTGCCAGCAGCATACAGGGGGTCTGGGAGCAGTACTTC.

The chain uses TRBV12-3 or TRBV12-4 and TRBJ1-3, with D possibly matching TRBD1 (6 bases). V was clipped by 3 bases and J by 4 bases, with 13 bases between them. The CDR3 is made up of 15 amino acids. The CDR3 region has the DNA TGTGCCAGCAGTTTCCACAGGGTCTCCGGAAACACCATATATTTT. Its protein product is CASSFHRVSGNTIYF.

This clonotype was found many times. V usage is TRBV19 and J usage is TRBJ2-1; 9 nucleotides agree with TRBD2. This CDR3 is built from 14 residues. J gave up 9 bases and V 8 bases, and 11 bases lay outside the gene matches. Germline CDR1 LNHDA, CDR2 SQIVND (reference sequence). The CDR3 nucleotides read TGTGCCAGTGAGAAGGGTAGCGGGAGTGGTGAGCAGTTCTTC. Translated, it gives CASEKGSGSGEQFF.

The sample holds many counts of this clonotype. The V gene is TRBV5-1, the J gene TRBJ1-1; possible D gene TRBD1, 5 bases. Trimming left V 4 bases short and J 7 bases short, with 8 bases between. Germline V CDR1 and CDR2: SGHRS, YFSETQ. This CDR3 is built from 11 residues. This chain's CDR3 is CASSDQGEAFF. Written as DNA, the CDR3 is TGCGCCAGCAGCGATCAGGGTGAAGCTTTCTTT.

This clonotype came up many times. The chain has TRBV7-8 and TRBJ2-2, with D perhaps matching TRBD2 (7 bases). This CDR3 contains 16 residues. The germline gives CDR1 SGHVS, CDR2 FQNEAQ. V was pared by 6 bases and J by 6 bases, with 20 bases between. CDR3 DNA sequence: TGTGCCAGCAGACTGATTGGGGGGGGCCGGGCCGGGGAGCTGTTTTTT. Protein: CASRLIGGGRAGELFF. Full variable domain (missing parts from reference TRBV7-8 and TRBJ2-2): GAGVSQSPRYKVAKRGQDVALRCDPISGHVSLFWYQQALGQGPEFLTYFQNEAQLDKSGLPSDRFFAERPEGSVSTLKIQRTQQEDSAVYLCASRLIGGGRAGELFFGEGSRLTVL.

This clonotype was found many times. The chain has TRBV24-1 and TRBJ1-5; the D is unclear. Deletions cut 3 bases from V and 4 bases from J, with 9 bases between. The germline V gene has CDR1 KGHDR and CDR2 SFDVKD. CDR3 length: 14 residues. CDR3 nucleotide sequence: TGTGCCACCAGTGATGATGGGTATAATCAGCCCCAGCATTTT. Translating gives CATSDDGYNQPQHF.

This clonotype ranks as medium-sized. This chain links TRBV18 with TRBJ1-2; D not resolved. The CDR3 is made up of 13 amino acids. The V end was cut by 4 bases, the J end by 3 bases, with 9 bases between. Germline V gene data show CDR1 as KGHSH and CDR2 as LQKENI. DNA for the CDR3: TGTGCCAGCTCACTCGTCTTGGACTATGGCTACACCTTC. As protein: CASSLVLDYGYTF.

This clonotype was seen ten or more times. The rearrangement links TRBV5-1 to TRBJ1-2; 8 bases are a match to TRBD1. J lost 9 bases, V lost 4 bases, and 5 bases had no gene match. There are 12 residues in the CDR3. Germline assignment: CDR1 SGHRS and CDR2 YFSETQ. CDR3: CASSMDRASYTF. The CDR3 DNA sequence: TGCGCCAGCAGCATGGACAGGGCCAGCTACACCTTC.

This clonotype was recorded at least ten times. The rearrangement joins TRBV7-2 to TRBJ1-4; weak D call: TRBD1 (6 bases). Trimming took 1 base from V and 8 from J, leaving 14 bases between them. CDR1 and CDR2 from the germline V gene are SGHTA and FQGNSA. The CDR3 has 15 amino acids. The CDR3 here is CASSLVGGLQEKLFF. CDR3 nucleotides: TGTGCCAGCAGCTTAGTGGGGGGGCTTCAGGAAAAACTGTTTTTT.

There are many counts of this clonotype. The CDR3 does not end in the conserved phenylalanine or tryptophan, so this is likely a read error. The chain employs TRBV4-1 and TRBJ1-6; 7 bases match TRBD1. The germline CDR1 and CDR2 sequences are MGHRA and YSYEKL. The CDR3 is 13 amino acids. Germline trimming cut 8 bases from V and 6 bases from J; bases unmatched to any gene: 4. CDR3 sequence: CASLGQPNSPLHC. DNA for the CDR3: TGCGCCAGCTTGGGACAGCCTAATTCACCCCTCCACTGT.

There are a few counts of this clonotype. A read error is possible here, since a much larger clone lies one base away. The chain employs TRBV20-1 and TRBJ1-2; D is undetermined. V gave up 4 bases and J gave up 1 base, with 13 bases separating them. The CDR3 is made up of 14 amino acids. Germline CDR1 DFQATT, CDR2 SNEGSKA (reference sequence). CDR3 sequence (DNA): TGCAGTGCTAAACCCCCGGAAAGTAACTATGGCTACACCTTC. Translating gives CSAKPPESNYGYTF.

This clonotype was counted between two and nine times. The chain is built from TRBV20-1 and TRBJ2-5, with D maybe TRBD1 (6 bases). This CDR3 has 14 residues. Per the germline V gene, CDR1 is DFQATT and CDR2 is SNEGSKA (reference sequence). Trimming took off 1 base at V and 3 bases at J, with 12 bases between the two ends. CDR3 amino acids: CSARGDRPEETQYF. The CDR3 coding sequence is TGCAGTGCTAGAGGTGACAGGCCCGAAGAGACCCAGTACTTC.

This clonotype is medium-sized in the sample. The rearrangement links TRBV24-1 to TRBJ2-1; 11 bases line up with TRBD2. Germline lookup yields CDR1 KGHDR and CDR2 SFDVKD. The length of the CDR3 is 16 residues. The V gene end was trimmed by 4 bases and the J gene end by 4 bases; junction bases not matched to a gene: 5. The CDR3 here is CATSDPTSGKYNEQFF. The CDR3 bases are TGTGCCACCAGTGACCCGACTAGCGGGAAATACAATGAGCAGTTCTTC.

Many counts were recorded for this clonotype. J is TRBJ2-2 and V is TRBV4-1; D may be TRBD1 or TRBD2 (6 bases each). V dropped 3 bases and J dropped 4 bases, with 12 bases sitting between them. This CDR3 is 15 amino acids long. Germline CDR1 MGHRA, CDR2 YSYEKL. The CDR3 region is CASSQEGQGTGELFF. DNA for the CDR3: TGCGCCAGCAGCCAGGAGGGACAAGGCACCGGGGAGCTGTTTTTT.

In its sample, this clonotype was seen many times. CDR3 amino acids: CASSQDAARVAFF. As DNA, the CDR3 is TGTGCCAGCAGCCAAGACGCAGCTCGAGTAGCTTTCTTT. The chain couples TRBV3-1 to TRBJ1-1, with D unclear. The CDR3 has 13 residues. Trimming took 0 bases from V and 10 from J, leaving 12 bases between them. Per germline, CDR1 LGHDT and CDR2 YNNKEL (reference sequence).

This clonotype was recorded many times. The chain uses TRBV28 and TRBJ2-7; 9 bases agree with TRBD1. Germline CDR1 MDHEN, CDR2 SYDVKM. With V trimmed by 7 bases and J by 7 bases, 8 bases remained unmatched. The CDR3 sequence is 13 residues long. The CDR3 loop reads CASTTGGTREQYF. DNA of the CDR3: TGTGCCAGCACGACAGGGGGGACGAGGGAGCAGTACTTC.

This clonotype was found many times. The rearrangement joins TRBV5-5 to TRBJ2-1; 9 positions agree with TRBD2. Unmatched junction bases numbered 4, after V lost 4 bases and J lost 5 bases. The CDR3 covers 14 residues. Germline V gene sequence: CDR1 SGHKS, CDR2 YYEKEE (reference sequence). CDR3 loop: CASSGAGGHNEQFF. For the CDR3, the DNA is TGTGCCAGCAGCGGAGCGGGAGGCCACAATGAGCAGTTCTTC.

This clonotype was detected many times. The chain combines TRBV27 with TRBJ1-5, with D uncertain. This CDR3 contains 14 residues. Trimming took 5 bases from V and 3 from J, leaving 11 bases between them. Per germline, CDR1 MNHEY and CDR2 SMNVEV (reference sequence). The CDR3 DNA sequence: TGTGCCAGCAGTCTTCGACACTTCAATCAGCCCCAGCATTTT. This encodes CASSLRHFNQPQHF.

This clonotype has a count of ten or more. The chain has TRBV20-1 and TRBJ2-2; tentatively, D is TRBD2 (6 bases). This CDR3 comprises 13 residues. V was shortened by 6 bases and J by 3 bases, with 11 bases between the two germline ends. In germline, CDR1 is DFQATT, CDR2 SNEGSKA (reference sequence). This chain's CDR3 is CSAVREYTGELFF. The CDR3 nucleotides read TGCAGTGCCGTCCGGGAGTACACCGGGGAGCTGTTTTTT.

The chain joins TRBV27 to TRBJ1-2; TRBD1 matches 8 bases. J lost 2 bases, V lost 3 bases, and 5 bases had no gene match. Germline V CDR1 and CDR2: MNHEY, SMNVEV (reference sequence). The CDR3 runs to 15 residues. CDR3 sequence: CASSLQGASNYGYTF. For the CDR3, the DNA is TGTGCCAGCAGTTTGCAGGGGGCATCCAACTATGGCTACACCTTC.

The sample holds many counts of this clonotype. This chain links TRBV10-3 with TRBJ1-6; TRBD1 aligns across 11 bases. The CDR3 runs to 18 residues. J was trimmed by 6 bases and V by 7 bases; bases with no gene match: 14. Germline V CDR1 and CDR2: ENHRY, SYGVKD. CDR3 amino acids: CAIKPGQGDSTANSPLHF. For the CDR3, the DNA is TGTGCCATCAAACCGGGACAGGGGGACAGTACCGCTAATTCACCCCTCCACTTT.

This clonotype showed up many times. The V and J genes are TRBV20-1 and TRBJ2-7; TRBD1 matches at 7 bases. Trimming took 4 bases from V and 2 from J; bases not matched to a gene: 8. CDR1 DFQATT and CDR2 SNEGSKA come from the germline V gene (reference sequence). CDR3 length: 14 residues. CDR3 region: CSAIKGQSPYEQYF. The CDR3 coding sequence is TGCAGTGCTATAAAGGGACAGTCACCCTACGAGCAGTACTTC.

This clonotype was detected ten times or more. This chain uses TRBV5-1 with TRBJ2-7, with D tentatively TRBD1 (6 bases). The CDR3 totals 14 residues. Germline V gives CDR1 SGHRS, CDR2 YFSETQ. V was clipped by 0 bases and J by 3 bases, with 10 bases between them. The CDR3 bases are TGCGCCAGCAGCTTGGCCGGGACACTCTACGAGCAGTACTTC. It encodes CASSLAGTLYEQYF.

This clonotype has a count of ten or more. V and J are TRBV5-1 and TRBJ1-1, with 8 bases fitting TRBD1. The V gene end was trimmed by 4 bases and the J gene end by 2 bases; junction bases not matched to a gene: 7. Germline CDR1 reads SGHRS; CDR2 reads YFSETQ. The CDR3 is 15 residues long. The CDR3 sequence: CASSPDRGINTEAFF. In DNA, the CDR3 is TGCGCCAGCAGCCCAGACAGGGGAATTAACACTGAAGCTTTCTTT. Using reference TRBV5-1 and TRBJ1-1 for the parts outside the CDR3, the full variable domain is KAGVTQTPRYLIKTRGQQVTLSCSPISGHRSVSWYQQTPGQGLQFLFEYFSETQRNKGNFPGRFSGRQFSNSRSEMNVSTLELGDSALYLCASSPDRGINTEAFFGQGTRLTVV.

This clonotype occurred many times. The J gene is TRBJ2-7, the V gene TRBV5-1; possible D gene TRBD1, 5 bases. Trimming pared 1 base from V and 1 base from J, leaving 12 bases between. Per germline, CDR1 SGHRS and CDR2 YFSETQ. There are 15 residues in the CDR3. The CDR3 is CASSLMQGLSYEQYF. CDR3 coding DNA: TGCGCCAGCAGCTTGATGCAGGGCTTGTCCTACGAGCAGTACTTC.